This entry lists 20 T cell receptor beta chains sequenced from one sample in a study of cytomegalovirus exposure and HLA in healthy donors. It was with 60 Vbeta and 13 Jbeta primers that the PCR ran. Here immunoSEQ multiplex PCR was the method, and the copy in TCRdb shows in-frame clones only, minus some. In all, the sample yields just under 90,000 clones. The sequencing input was PBMCs. The receptors come from a girl aged 10-17 years in good health and CMV-seropositive.

The chain combines TRBV7-2 with TRBJ2-3; TRBD2 agrees at 8 bases. The CDR3 totals 15 residues. CDR1 is SGHTA, CDR2 FQGNSA, per germline. V dropped 2 bases and J dropped 1; count of bases not matched to a gene: 2. The CDR3 sequence: CASSLNSGGTDTQYF. In DNA form, the CDR3 reads TGTGCCAGCAGCTTAAATAGCGGGGGCACAGATACGCAGTATTTT. The variable domain in full, with the rest retrieved from reference TRBV7-2 and TRBJ2-3, is GAGVSQSPSNKVTEKGKDVELRCDPISGHTALYWYRQSLGQGLEFLIYFQGNSAPDKSGLPSDRFSAERTGGSVSTLTIQRTQQEDSAVYLCASSLNSGGTDTQYFGPGTRLTVL.

This rearrangement joins TRBV30 to TRBJ1-5; D might be TRBD1 (6 bases). Germline lookup yields CDR1 GTSNPN and CDR2 SVGIG (reference sequence). This CDR3 has 14 residues. Trimming removed 1 base at V and 5 bases at J, with 12 bases between. As DNA, the CDR3 is TGTGCCTGGAGTGCCCCAGGGGTGGATCAGCCCCAGCATTTT. Translated, it gives CAWSAPGVDQPQHF.

The chain has TRBV19 and TRBJ1-6; D unresolved. Per germline, CDR1 LNHDA and CDR2 SQIVND (reference sequence). Between the trimmed V and J ends, which lost 3 bases and 0 bases, there was a span of 9 bases. This CDR3 contains 16 residues. The CDR3 is CASSIYGDSYNSPLHF. DNA for the CDR3: TGTGCCAGTAGTATCTACGGAGACTCCTATAATTCACCCCTCCACTTT.

The chain is built from TRBV4-1 and TRBJ2-5; the match to TRBD2 covers 9 bases. The J call may be incorrect, as the DNA end agrees better with TRBJ2-7. There are 15 residues in the CDR3. The germline V gene encodes CDR1 MGHRA and CDR2 YSYEKL. CDR3 sequence: CASSQVAGGIDEQYF. CDR3 bases: TGCGCCAGCAGCCAAGTTGCGGGGGGGATCGACGAGCAGTACTTC.

This chain connects TRBV6-1 to TRBJ2-3, with D possibly matching TRBD1 (6 bases). This CDR3 spans 14 amino acids. V was trimmed by 5 bases and J by 3 bases, leaving 12 bases between them. Looked up from germline, CDR1 is MNHNS and CDR2 is SASEGT. Here the CDR3 reads CASSSGAGTDTQYF. CDR3 in DNA: TGTGCCAGCAGTTCAGGGGCAGGGACAGATACGCAGTATTTT.

This chain uses TRBV5-6 with TRBJ2-5; D might be TRBD1 (6 bases). The CDR3 runs 14 residues. Trimming stripped 0 bases from V and 2 bases from J, with 8 bases between. Germline CDR1 and CDR2: SGHDT and YYEEEE. The CDR3 bases are TGTGCCAGCAGCTTGGAGAGGGGGCAAGAGACCCAGTACTTC. Protein sequence: CASSLERGQETQYF. Variable domain in full (rest from reference TRBV5-6 and TRBJ2-5): DAGVTQSPTHLIKTRGQQVTLRCSPKSGHDTVSWYQQALGQGPQFIFQYYEEEERQRGNFPDRFSGHQFPNYSSELNVNALLLGDSALYLCASSLERGQETQYFGPGTRLLVL.

This rearrangement joins TRBV5-8 to TRBJ2-7; TRBD2 matches at 7 bases. V was clipped by 4 bases and J by 3 bases; unmatched bases: 4. The CDR3 is made up of 13 amino acids. Germline V gene data show CDR1 as SGHTS and CDR2 as YDEGEE. CDR3 DNA: TGTGCCAGCAGCGTTTCGGGGGGCTACGAGCAGTACGTC. Translation gives CASSVSGGYEQYV.

This chain joins TRBV18 and TRBJ2-7, with D hard to call. Germline lookup yields CDR1 KGHSH and CDR2 LQKENI. This CDR3 spans 11 amino acids. V was cut by 4 bases and J by 6 bases, with 7 bases left in between. The CDR3 here is CASSQLGEQYF. In DNA form, the CDR3 reads TGTGCCAGCTCACAGCTCGGCGAGCAGTACTTC.

The rearrangement joins TRBV27 to TRBJ1-2; TRBD1 matches 8 bases. Germline V CDR1 and CDR2: MNHEY, SMNVEV (reference sequence). This CDR3 contains 16 residues. The V segment lost 6 bases and the J segment 4 bases; nucleotides outside the gene matches: 13. DNA for the CDR3: TGTGCCAGCAGATTCCCCCAGGGGGCGCACGGCTATGGCTACACCTTC. Its translation is CASRFPQGAHGYGYTF.

This chain uses TRBV9 with TRBJ2-1; 7 bases fit TRBD1. V lost 0 bases and J lost 8; bases outside the gene matches: 8. Germline values: CDR1 SGDLS, CDR2 YYNGEE. The CDR3 spans 15 residues. Here the CDR3 DNA reads TGTGCCAGCAGCGTAGTTGGGCAGGGGGTTGATGAGCAGTTCTTC. It codes for CASSVVGQGVDEQFF. Based on the CDR3 plus reference TRBV9 and TRBJ2-1, the full variable domain is DSGVTQTPKHLITATGQRVTLRCSPRSGDLSVYWYQQSLDQGLQFLIQYYNGEERAKGNILERFSAQQFPDLHSELNLSSLELGDSALYFCASSVVGQGVDEQFFGPGTRLTVL.

The rearrangement uses TRBV11-2 and TRBJ1-2, with D perhaps matching TRBD1 (6 bases). Germline CDR1 SGHAT, CDR2 FQNNGV. The CDR3 has 11 amino acids. The V and J ends lost 5 bases and 11 bases respectively, with 12 bases between them. The CDR3 reads CASSPGRGYTF. CDR3 sequence (DNA): TGTGCCAGCAGCCCCGGGAGGGGGTACACCTTC.

The chain uses TRBV7-9 and TRBJ2-1; D ambiguous. Per germline, CDR1 SEHNR and CDR2 FQNEAQ (reference sequence). The CDR3 runs to 15 residues. V lost 5 bases, J lost 0 bases, and 11 bases lay in between. The CDR3 bases are TGTGCCAGCAGCCAACAGTATAGCTCCTACAATGAGCAGTTCTTC. Translating it yields CASSQQYSSYNEQFF.

The chain links TRBV14 to TRBJ1-6, with 7 bases matching TRBD1. The length of the CDR3 is 15 residues. Per the germline V gene, CDR1 is SGHDN and CDR2 is FVKESK. Trimming removed 0 bases from V and 7 bases from J; junction bases left unmatched: 3. CDR3 nucleotides: TGTGCCAGCAGCCAAGAGGGGACAGTAAATTCACCCCTCCACTTT. Amino acids: CASSQEGTVNSPLHF.

The chain is built from TRBV7-3 and TRBJ1-3, with D uncertain. Trimming pared 5 bases from V and 4 bases from J, leaving 9 bases between. The CDR3 covers 13 residues. Germline CDR1 is SGHTA and CDR2 is FQGTGA. The CDR3 DNA sequence: TGTGCCAGCAGCCCTCTCTCCGGAAACACCATATATTTT. This translates into CASSPLSGNTIYF.

Comment on this clone: At one end, the junction sequence differs from germline, possibly due to a read error. This chain uses TRBV7-7 with TRBJ2-2, with 7 bases lining up with TRBD1. The CDR3 runs to 14 residues. From germline, CDR1 is SSHAT and CDR2 FNYEAQ (reference sequence). CDR3 coding DNA: TGTGCTAGCAGCGTGGGACAGCACACCGGGGAGCTGTTTTTT. It specifies CASSVGQHTGELFF.

The chain carries TRBV5-1 and TRBJ2-7; D gene unclear. The CDR3 contains 13 residues. V shed 5 bases and J shed 2 bases, with 11 bases lying between them. Germline-derived CDR1 and CDR2 are SGHRS and YFSETQ. DNA for the CDR3: TGCGCCAGCAGTGAGATCGGAGCCTACGAGCAGTACTTC. The encoded protein is CASSEIGAYEQYF.

The gene calls are TRBV28 and TRBJ1-2; the D gene is possibly TRBD1 (6 bases). From germline, CDR1 is MDHEN and CDR2 SYDVKM. This CDR3 is 12 amino acids long. V shed 5 bases and J shed 6 bases, with 10 bases lying between them. DNA of the CDR3: TGTGCCAGCAGTGTACAGGGAGATGGCTACACCTTC. Its protein is CASSVQGDGYTF.

The CDR3 protein is CSVNQGAVGYGYTF. CDR3 nucleotides: TGCAGCGTAAATCAGGGGGCGGTGGGCTATGGCTACACCTTC. The chain has TRBV29-1 and TRBJ1-2; TRBD1 aligns across 8 bases. The CDR3 covers 14 residues. In germline, CDR1 is SQVTM, CDR2 ANQGSEA. The trim removed 6 bases at V and 4 bases at J, leaving 10 bases unmatched.

This chain uses TRBV6-1 with TRBJ2-5; tentatively, D is TRBD1 (5 bases). Trimming removed 10 bases at V and 7 bases at J, with 19 bases between. Germline CDR1 reads MNHNS; CDR2 reads SASEGT. This CDR3 region has 13 residues. CDR3 protein: CATRPQGKGTQYF. The CDR3 DNA is TGTGCCACCCGACCCCAGGGCAAGGGGACCCAGTACTTC.

The chain couples TRBV9 to TRBJ2-6; weak D call: TRBD2 (5 bases). Trimming cost V 2 bases and J 0 bases, with 15 bases left between them. Germline CDR1 reads SGDLS; CDR2 reads YYNGEE. This CDR3 region has 18 residues. CDR3 loop: CASSVVGGLDSGANVLTF. CDR3 nucleotides: TGTGCCAGCAGCGTTGTAGGAGGTTTAGACTCTGGGGCCAACGTCCTGACTTTC.